This T cell receptor (beta chain) originates from a study of T cells in women clearing cervical HPV infection. The ends were cut back, 5 bases at V and 3 bases at J, with 7 bases in the middle. Germline V CDR1 and CDR2: SGHVS, FQNEAQ. The CDR3 runs 12 residues. Method: immunoSEQ multiplex PCR; TCRdb's copy keeps in-frame clones and lacks some. The sample shows about 35,000 clones, and under 7% sits with its ten largest clones. Remarks on this clone: Coverage ceases 3 residues before the CDR3 finishes, and the germline J gene fills in the end.

The gene calls are TRBV7-8 and TRBJ1-2, with a weak D call TRBD1 (5 bases). This TCR came from a woman between 18 and 75 years old with a cervical HPV16 infection that either progressed to CIN3+ or cleared (not recorded which). The sequenced sample was blood buffy coat. CDR3 DNA, as far as it was read: TGTGCCAGCAGCCCAGGGTACTATGGC. It encodes CASSPGYYG. The CDR3, in full, reads CASSPGYYGYTF.